This T cell receptor beta chain came from a study of cytomegalovirus exposure and HLA in healthy donors. The PCR contained 60 Vbeta and 13 Jbeta primers. The protocol was immunoSEQ multiplex PCR, while the TCRdb copy is restricted to in-frame clones and leaves out a portion. The sample carries more than 150,000 clones, about 86% recorded once. This CDR3 is built from 14 residues. V gave up 2 bases and J gave up 7 bases; unmatched junction bases: 6. CDR1 is SGHDT and CDR2 is YYEEEE in the germline V gene. This clone was observed a few times. The sequence was collected from a woman aged 30 to 39 in good health and CMV-seronegative. V gene TRBV5-6 combines with J gene TRBJ2-3, with 8 bases matching TRBD1. The sample taken for sequencing was PBMCs. Here the CDR3 reads CASSLGTGMNTQYF. CDR3 sequence (DNA): TGTGCCAGCAGCTTAGGGACAGGTATGAATACGCAGTATTTT.